These 28 T cell receptor beta chains came from one sample sequenced in a study of immune aging and cytomegalovirus after organ transplant. Noted time point: five sample-tagged time points from pre-transplant (day -1) to day 368 post-transplant, pooled. A microwell BD Rhapsody targeted mRNA and AbSeq workflow captured the cells and built the libraries. TCRdb called the single-cell sequencing reads again in MiXCR, with one record for every CDR3 protein. The repertoire consists of about 21,000 distinct CDR3 sequences, with more than 35% occurring once and the leading ten covering 20% to 25%. The antigens of these receptors remain unknown. Sample: CMV peptide-activated CD4+ and CD8+ T cells sorted from blood, taken at five time points, pooled. Subset given: sorted CD8+CD137+ and CD4+CD154+ T cells after less than 15 h CMV IE-1 peptide stimulation. The receptors shown here come from a female donor who had a heart transplant and CMV viremia.

This clonotype has just one count. The chain recombines TRBV20-1 with TRBJ2-7; 9 bases are shared with TRBD2. The J segment lost 3 bases and the V segment lost 6 bases, leaving 12 bases of the junction unmatched. The V gene's germline CDR1 is DFQATT and CDR2 SNEGSKA (reference sequence). This CDR3 is 15 amino acids long. The DNA of the CDR3 is TGCAGTGCCCAGATCCCTAGCGGGGATGGCTACGAGCAGTACTTC. Residues: CSAQIPSGDGYEQYF.

This clonotype was seen many times. The chain has TRBV5-1 and TRBJ2-1; 8 nucleotides line up with TRBD2. Germline values: CDR1 SGHRS, CDR2 YFSETQ. The CDR3 contains 15 residues. Losses at the gene ends were 1 base for V and 7 bases for J; bases not matched to a gene: 7. The CDR3 sequence: CASSLMSSGQNEQFF. CDR3 nucleotides: TGCGCCAGCAGCTTGATGTCTAGCGGGCAGAATGAGCAGTTCTTC. The full variable domain, with the rest looked up from reference TRBV5-1 and TRBJ2-1, is KAGVTQTPRYLIKTRGQQVTLSCSPISGHRSVSWYQQTPGQGLQFLFEYFSETQRNKGNFPGRFSGRQFSNSRSEMNVSTLELGDSALYLCASSLMSSGQNEQFFGPGTRLTVL.

This clonotype was recorded a few times. The CDR3 sequence is CASSPLAGRETQYF. The CDR3 DNA follows: TGTGCCAGCAGTCCGCTGGCAGGCAGGGAGACCCAGTACTTC. This rearrangement joins TRBV6-5 to TRBJ2-5; D unclear. V shed 5 bases and J shed 5 bases, with 15 bases lying between them. This CDR3 has 14 residues. Germline CDR1 MNHEY, CDR2 SVGAGI.

This clonotype was observed a single time. This could be a read error, since a much larger clone is one nucleotide away. The chain has TRBV6-5 and TRBJ2-7; 12 nucleotides line up with TRBD2. CDR1 is MNHEY and CDR2 is SVGAGI in the germline V gene. This CDR3 has 14 residues. Trimming took 6 bases from V and 3 from J; bases not matched to a gene: 3. CDR3 nucleotides: TGTGCCAGCAGCCTGACTAGCGGGAGCTACGAGCAGTACTTC. Amino acid sequence: CASSLTSGSYEQYF.

With respect to this clonotype: Relative to the germline gene, one junction end is altered; a read error may explain this. This rearrangement joins TRBV19 to TRBJ1-2; weak D call: TRBD1 (5 bases). Germline V gene lookup returns CDR1 LNHDA and CDR2 SQIVND (reference sequence). This CDR3 contains 14 residues. The CDR3 region is CASILGRANYGCTF. CDR3 nucleotides: TGTGCCAGTATCTTAGGCAGGGCCAACTATGGCTGCACCTTC. Filled out from reference TRBV19 and TRBJ1-2, the complete variable domain reads DGGITQSPKYLFRKEGQNVTLSCEQNLNHDAMYWYRQDPGQGLRLIYYSQIVNDFQKGDIAEGYSVSREKKESFPLTVTSAQKNPTAFYLCASILGRANYGCTFGSGTRLTVV.

The chain has TRBV20-1 and TRBJ2-5; D tentatively fits TRBD1 or TRBD2 (6 bases each). V was shortened by 3 bases and J by 5 bases, with 13 bases between the two germline ends. The germline V gene encodes CDR1 DFQATT and CDR2 SNEGSKA (reference sequence). This CDR3 comprises 13 residues. The chain's CDR3 is CSASLGGAETQYF. CDR3 bases: TGCAGTGCTAGTCTGGGGGGCGCGGAGACCCAGTACTTC.

With regard to this clonotype: A read error may account for a junction end that differs from germline. The chain is built from TRBV15 and TRBJ2-5, with D perhaps matching TRBD2 (5 bases). The germline gives CDR1 LNHNV, CDR2 YYDKDF (reference sequence). CDR3 length equals 17 residues. The CDR3 is CAASKGRGSAVRETQYF. The CDR3 coding sequence is TGTGCCGCCAGCAAGGGTCGGGGAAGCGCGGTCCGAGAGACCCAGTACTTC.

Judged by abundance, this clonotype is medium-sized (0.01 to 0.1%). The chain combines TRBV5-1 with TRBJ1-1, with no clear D. CDR1 is SGHRS and CDR2 is YFSETQ in the germline V gene. V was clipped by 4 bases and J by 1 base, with 5 bases between them. The CDR3 length is 12 residues. The CDR3 nucleotides read TGCGCCAGCAGCCCAGGGAACACTGAAGCTTTCTTT. As protein: CASSPGNTEAFF. The complete variable domain, with remaining parts taken from reference TRBV5-1 and TRBJ1-1, reads KAGVTQTPRYLIKTRGQQVTLSCSPISGHRSVSWYQQTPGQGLQFLFEYFSETQRNKGNFPGRFSGRQFSNSRSEMNVSTLELGDSALYLCASSPGNTEAFFGQGTRLTVV.

In the case of this clonotype: A far larger clone is one base from this, pointing to a likely read error. J is TRBJ2-1 and V is TRBV29-1; 7 bases align to TRBD1. This CDR3 spans 13 amino acids. Per the germline V gene, CDR1 is SQVTM and CDR2 is ANQGSEA. V was clipped by 7 bases and J by 10 bases; unmatched bases: 13. This chain's CDR3 is CSARGQSTYEQFF. In nucleotides, the CDR3 is TGCAGCGCCCGGGGACAGAGTACCTACGAGCAGTTCTTC.

The V gene is TRBV28, the J gene TRBJ2-1; D remains unclear. This CDR3 comprises 13 residues. Per the germline V gene, CDR1 is MDHEN and CDR2 is SYDVKM. The V and J ends lost 3 bases and 8 bases respectively, with 11 bases between them. CDR3 sequence reads: CASSFTMYDEQFF. CDR3 sequence (DNA): TGTGCCAGCAGTTTCACAATGTACGATGAGCAGTTCTTC.

The chain carries TRBV20-1 and TRBJ1-1, with TRBD1 identical over 10 bases. The length of the CDR3 is 13 residues. Looked up from germline, CDR1 is DFQATT and CDR2 is SNEGSKA (reference sequence). The CDR3 coding sequence is TGCAGCCGGGACAGGGGAATGAACACTGAAGCTTTCTTT. As protein: CSRDRGMNTEAFF.

In this sample, this clonotype is medium-sized (0.01 to 0.1%). The J gene is TRBJ2-5, the V gene TRBV10-3; D unresolved. Germline V lookup: CDR1 ENHRY, CDR2 SYGVKD. This CDR3 comprises 11 residues. V was pared by 3 bases and J by 3 bases, with 2 bases between. The CDR3 loop reads CAISDKETQYF. In DNA, the CDR3 is TGTGCCATCAGTGACAAAGAGACCCAGTACTTC.

This clonotype was seen at least ten times. A much larger clone lies one base from this, so it may be a read error. J is TRBJ2-2 and V is TRBV5-1, with a tentative D call TRBD1 (6 bases). The CDR3 contains 16 residues. Germline-derived CDR1 and CDR2 are SGHRS and YFSETQ. Here the CDR3 reads CAGSRSGTRNTGEPFF. The CDR3 region has the DNA TGCGCCGGCAGCCGATCCGGGACACGGAACACCGGGGAGCCGTTTTTT.

The chain recombines TRBV7-9 with TRBJ2-7; D may be TRBD2 (6 bases). This CDR3 is built from 14 residues. V lost 1 base and J 6 bases, leaving 13 bases between the germline ends. Germline values: CDR1 SEHNR, CDR2 FQNEAQ (reference sequence). CDR3 amino acids: CASSLVSLGGEQYF. The CDR3 nucleotides are TGTGCCAGCAGCTTAGTGTCGTTGGGAGGCGAGCAGTACTTC.

This clonotype was recorded at least ten times. The CDR3 protein is CASSSSRGGLNIQYF. The CDR3 DNA reads TGTGCCAGCAGCTCCAGCCGAGGGGGGTTGAACATTCAGTACTTC. This sequence joins TRBV7-3 and TRBJ2-4; tentatively, D is TRBD1 or TRBD2 (6 bases each). The ends were cut back, 4 bases at V and 7 bases at J, with 17 bases in the middle. The CDR3 consists of 15 residues. Germline V CDR1 and CDR2: SGHTA, FQGTGA.

This clonotype occurred a few times. The chain combines TRBV10-3 with TRBJ1-5; TRBD1 matches 7 bases. There are 13 residues in the CDR3. The germline V gene has CDR1 ENHRY and CDR2 SYGVKD. The J segment lost 5 bases and the V segment lost 7 bases, leaving 5 bases of the junction unmatched. The CDR3 DNA reads TGTGCCATCAATGGACAGGATGATCAGCCCCAGCATTTT. Amino acids: CAINGQDDQPQHF.

This clonotype was counted only a few times. The V gene is TRBV12-3 or TRBV12-4, the J gene TRBJ2-1; D gene uncertain. CDR3 length equals 15 residues. The germline V and J ends were trimmed by 0 bases and 4 bases, with 10 bases remaining between them. CDR3 protein: CASSLAGSFYNEQFF. The CDR3 DNA reads TGTGCCAGCAGTTTAGCAGGCTCTTTTTACAATGAGCAGTTCTTC.

J is TRBJ1-5 and V is TRBV20-1; D not resolved. Trimming removed 1 base at V and 4 bases at J, with 14 bases between. CDR1 is DFQATT and CDR2 is SNEGSKA in the germline V gene (reference sequence). The CDR3 consists of 15 residues. CDR3 protein: CSARVSGTINQPQHF. For the CDR3, the DNA is TGCAGTGCTAGAGTGTCAGGAACTATTAATCAGCCCCAGCATTTT.

Only a few counts were recorded for this clonotype. No conserved phenylalanine or tryptophan ends this CDR3, so it is likely a read error. CDR3 nucleotide sequence: TGTGCCTGCAGTGAAGACACATCGAACACCGGGGAGCTGTTTCTT. Its translation: CACSEDTSNTGELFL. The chain joins TRBV6-1 to TRBJ2-2; D is unresolved. This CDR3 contains 15 residues. Germline CDR1 is MNHNS and CDR2 is SASEGT.

V gene TRBV6-2 or TRBV6-3 combines with J gene TRBJ2-5; 9 bases fit TRBD2. V gave up 7 bases and J gave up 4 bases; unmatched junction bases: 16. The CDR3 consists of 17 residues. The germline gives CDR1 MNHEY, CDR2 SVGEGT. Here the CDR3 DNA reads TGTGCCAGCACTAAGGGGATGGGTAGCGGGAGACGAGAGACCCAGTACTTC. Residues: CASTKGMGSGRRETQYF.

The chain joins TRBV29-1 to TRBJ2-3; 11 bases fit TRBD2. Germline assignment: CDR1 SQVTM and CDR2 ANQGSEA. CDR3 size: 17 residues. V lost 1 base, J lost 6 bases, and 12 bases stayed unmatched. This chain's CDR3 is CSVEGPLAGGLSDTQYF. The CDR3 coding sequence is TGCAGCGTTGAAGGTCCTCTAGCGGGGGGCCTATCTGATACGCAGTATTTT.

This chain's CDR3 is CASSDRSGHNEQFF. CDR3 coding DNA: TGTGCCAGCAGTGACCGTAGCGGACACAATGAGCAGTTCTTC. This chain links TRBV6-2 or TRBV6-3 with TRBJ2-1; TRBD2 might be the D (6 bases). V lost 5 bases to trimming and J lost 5 bases, with 13 bases between them. CDR1 MNHEY and CDR2 SVGEGT come from the germline V gene. The CDR3 spans 14 residues.

This clonotype was detected only a few times. The rearrangement joins TRBV7-3 to TRBJ2-1; perhaps TRBD2 as D (5 bases). Germline V gene data show CDR1 as SGHTA and CDR2 as FQGTGA. Between the trimmed V and J ends, which lost 4 bases and 7 bases, there was a span of 11 bases. CDR3 length: 13 amino acids. CDR3 DNA sequence: TGTGCCAGCAGCTCTACAGCGGTGAATGAGCAGTTCTTC. It yields the protein CASSSTAVNEQFF.

Turning to this clonotype: The junction differs from germline at one of its ends, possibly a read error. V gene TRBV5-1 combines with J gene TRBJ2-7; 8 bases match TRBD1. Germline V lookup: CDR1 SGHRS, CDR2 YFSETQ. CDR3 length equals 14 residues. The CDR3 DNA reads as TGCGCCAGCAGCTTGTCAGGGGGCTACCACGAGCAGTGCTTC. The encoded protein is CASSLSGGYHEQCF.

The chain recombines TRBV6-1 with TRBJ2-7; the D gene is possibly TRBD1 (5 bases). CDR1 and CDR2 from the germline V gene are MNHNS and SASEGT. The ends were cut back, 7 bases at V and 7 bases at J, with 8 bases in the middle. CDR3 length equals 10 residues. The CDR3 DNA is TGTGCCAGCACTAAGGGGGAGCAGTACTTC. This gives the protein CASTKGEQYF.

In its sample, this clonotype ranks as large. The chain uses TRBV7-9 and TRBJ1-1; D call uncertain. V was pared by 1 base and J by 6 bases, with 9 bases between. The CDR3 is 13 residues long. CDR1 is SEHNR, CDR2 FQNEAQ, per germline (reference sequence). The CDR3 sequence: CASSLVGLPEAFF. In DNA, the CDR3 is TGTGCCAGCAGCTTAGTGGGGTTACCTGAAGCTTTCTTT.

This clonotype has more than one count but fewer than ten. This chain connects TRBV6-5 to TRBJ2-7; 8 positions match TRBD1. In germline, CDR1 is MNHEY, CDR2 SVGAGI. The length of the CDR3 is 15 residues. Germline trimming cut 4 bases from V and 0 bases from J; bases unmatched to any gene: 5. This chain's CDR3 is CASSSRDRTSYEQYF. The CDR3 nucleotides are TGTGCCAGCAGTTCCCGGGACAGGACCTCCTACGAGCAGTACTTC.

The gene calls are TRBV4-1 and TRBJ2-7, with D perhaps being TRBD1 or TRBD2 (6 bases each). The CDR3 loop spans 14 amino acids. Trimming took off 5 bases at V and 6 bases at J, with 17 bases between the two ends. The germline V gene has CDR1 MGHRA and CDR2 YSYEKL. CDR3 sequence: CASSYQGGGSEQYF. In DNA form, the CDR3 reads TGCGCCAGCAGCTACCAAGGAGGGGGGTCCGAGCAGTACTTC.